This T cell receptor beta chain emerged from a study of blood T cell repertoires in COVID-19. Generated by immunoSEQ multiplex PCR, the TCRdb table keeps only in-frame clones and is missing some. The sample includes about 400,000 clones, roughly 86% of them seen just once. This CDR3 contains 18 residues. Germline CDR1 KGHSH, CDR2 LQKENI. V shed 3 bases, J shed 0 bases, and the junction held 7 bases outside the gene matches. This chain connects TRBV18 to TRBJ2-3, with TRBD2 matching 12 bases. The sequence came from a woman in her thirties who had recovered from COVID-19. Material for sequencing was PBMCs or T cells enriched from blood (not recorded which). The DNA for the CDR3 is TGTGCCAGCTCACCGCTAGCGGGAGGGCCTCCAAGCACAGATACGCAGTATTTT. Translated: CASSPLAGGPPSTDTQYF. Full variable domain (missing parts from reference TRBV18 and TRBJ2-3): NAGVMQNPRHLVRRRGQEARLRCSPMKGHSHVYWYRQLPEEGLKFMVYLQKENIIDESGMPKERFSAEFPKEGPSILRIQQVVRGDSAAYFCASSPLAGGPPSTDTQYFGPGTRLTVL.